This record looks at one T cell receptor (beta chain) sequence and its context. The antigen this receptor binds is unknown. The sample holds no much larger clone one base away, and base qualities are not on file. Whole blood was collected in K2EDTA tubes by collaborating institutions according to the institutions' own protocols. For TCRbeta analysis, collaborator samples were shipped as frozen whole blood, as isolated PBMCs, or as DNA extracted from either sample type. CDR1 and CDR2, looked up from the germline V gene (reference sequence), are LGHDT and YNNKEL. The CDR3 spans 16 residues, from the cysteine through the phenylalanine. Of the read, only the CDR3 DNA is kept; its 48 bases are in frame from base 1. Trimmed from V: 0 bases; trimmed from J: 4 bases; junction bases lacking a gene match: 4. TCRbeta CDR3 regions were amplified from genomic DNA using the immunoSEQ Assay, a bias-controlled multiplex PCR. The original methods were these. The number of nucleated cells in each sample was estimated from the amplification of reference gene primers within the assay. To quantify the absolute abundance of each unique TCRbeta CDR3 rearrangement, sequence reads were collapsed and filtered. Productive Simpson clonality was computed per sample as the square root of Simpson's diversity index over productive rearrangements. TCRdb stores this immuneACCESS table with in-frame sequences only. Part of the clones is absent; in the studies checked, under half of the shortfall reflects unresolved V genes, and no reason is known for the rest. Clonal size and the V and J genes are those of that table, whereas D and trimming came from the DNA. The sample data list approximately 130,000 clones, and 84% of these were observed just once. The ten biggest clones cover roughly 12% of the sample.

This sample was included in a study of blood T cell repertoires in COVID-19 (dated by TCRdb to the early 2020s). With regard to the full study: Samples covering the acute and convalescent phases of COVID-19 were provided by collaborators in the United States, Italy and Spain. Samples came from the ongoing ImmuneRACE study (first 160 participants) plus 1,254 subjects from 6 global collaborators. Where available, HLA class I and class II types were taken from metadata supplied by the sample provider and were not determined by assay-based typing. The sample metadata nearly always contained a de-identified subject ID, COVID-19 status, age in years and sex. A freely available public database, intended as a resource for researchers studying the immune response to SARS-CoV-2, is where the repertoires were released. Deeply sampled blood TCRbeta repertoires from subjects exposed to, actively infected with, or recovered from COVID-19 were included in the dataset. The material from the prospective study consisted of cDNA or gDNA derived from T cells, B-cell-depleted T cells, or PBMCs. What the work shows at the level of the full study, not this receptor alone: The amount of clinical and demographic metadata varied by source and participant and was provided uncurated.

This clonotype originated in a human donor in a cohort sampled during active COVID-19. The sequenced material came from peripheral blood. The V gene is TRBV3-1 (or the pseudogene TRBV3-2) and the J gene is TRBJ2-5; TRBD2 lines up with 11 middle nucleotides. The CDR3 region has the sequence CASSQDFLAGGETQYF. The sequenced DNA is TGTGCCAGCAGCCAAGATTTCCTAGCGGGGGGAGAGACCCAGTACTTC.